This is a list of T cell receptor beta chains from one sample in a study of cytomegalovirus exposure and HLA in healthy donors. The table came from immunoSEQ multiplex PCR; TCRdb's copy has only in-frame clones and leaves some out. In the table there are some 120,000 clones, 65% to 90% of which are singletons. The sequenced material came from PBMCs. The source is a woman younger than 35 in good health and CMV-seropositive. Both conserved end residues are part of each CDR3. A D gene is named only where the DNA matches it firmly. A clone size is listed for some rows: how often the clone was seen (once, few, many), or a class if it is expanded.

V	J	size	D	CDR3	DNA
TRBV4-2	TRBJ2-7	-	-	CASSQDPRSYEQYF	TGTGCCAGCAGCCAAGATCCCCGGTCCTACGAGCAGTACTTC
TRBV19	TRBJ2-2	-	-	CASGQSGELFF	TGTGCCAGCGGACAGTCCGGGGAGCTGTTTTTT
TRBV4-1	TRBJ2-7	-	-	CASSQEVVYEQYF	TGCGCCAGCAGCCAAGAAGTAGTCTACGAGCAGTACTTC
TRBV18	TRBJ1-5	-	-	CASSPEGNQPQHF	TGTGCCAGCTCACCGGAGGGGAATCAGCCCCAGCATTTT
TRBV4-1	TRBJ2-3	-	TRBD1	CASRQTGTTDTQYF	TGCGCCAGCAGACAGACAGGGACCACAGATACGCAGTATTTT
TRBV4-1	TRBJ2-1	-	TRBD2	CASSLGTSGGAYNEQFF	TGCGCCAGCAGCCTAGGGACTAGCGGGGGGGCCTACAATGAGCAGTTCTTC
TRBV4-1	TRBJ2-7	-	-	CASSPERGDTYEQYF	TGCGCCAGCAGCCCCGAACGAGGGGACACCTACGAGCAGTACTTC
TRBV12-5	TRBJ1-3	-	-	CASAFRGSGNTIYF	TGTGCTAGCGCCTTCAGGGGATCTGGAAACACCATATATTTT
TRBV10-3	TRBJ2-1	-	-	CAISEPGQSSSYNEQFF	TGTGCCATCAGTGAGCCAGGACAGTCGAGCTCCTACAATGAGCAGTTCTTC
TRBV12-2	TRBJ2-7	-	-	CASRPRGFEQYF	TGTGCAAGTCGCCCCAGGGGTTTTGAGCAGTACTTC
TRBV6-1	TRBJ2-7	-	-	CASSLSDIYEQYF	TGTGCCAGCAGTCTCTCGGACATTTACGAGCAGTACTTC
TRBV27	TRBJ1-2	-	-	CASSHGVLYGYTF	TGTGCCAGCAGTCACGGGGTCCTATATGGCTACACCTTC
TRBV28	TRBJ1-1	-	-	CASKDPGNTEAFF	TGTGCCAGCAAGGATCCGGGGAACACTGAAGCTTTCTTT
TRBV29-1	TRBJ1-3	-	TRBD1	CSVEAMTGADGNTIYF	TGCAGCGTTGAAGCTATGACAGGGGCAGATGGAAACACCATATATTTT
TRBV11-2	TRBJ2-5	-	TRBD2	CASSLSGRGGETQYF	TGTGCCAGCAGCTTATCTGGCCGGGGGGGAGAGACCCAGTACTTC
TRBV6-5	TRBJ2-1	-	TRBD2	CASKSLGLADEQFF	TGTGCCAGCAAATCGTTGGGGCTAGCGGACGAGCAGTTCTTC
TRBV7-3	TRBJ2-3	-	-	CASSPQGGGQTDTQYF	TGTGCCAGCAGCCCCCAAGGGGGGGGGCAAACAGATACGCAGTATTTT
TRBV7-9	TRBJ1-4	-	TRBD1	CASSLDRGHEKLFF	TGTGCCAGCAGTCTTGACAGGGGGCATGAAAAACTGTTTTTT
TRBV6-5	TRBJ2-1	-	-	CASSSPNKERGEQFF	TGTGCCAGCAGTTCTCCTAACAAGGAACGGGGTGAGCAGTTCTTC
TRBV28	TRBJ1-6	-	TRBD1	CASSSTGENSPLHF	TGTGCCAGCAGTTCGACAGGGGAAAATTCACCCCTCCACTTT
TRBV5-6	TRBJ2-7	-	TRBD1	CASSSRDRGYEQYF	TGTGCCAGCAGCAGCCGGGACAGGGGCTACGAGCAGTACTTC
TRBV7-6	TRBJ2-3	-	TRBD1	CASSLTGERDTQYF	TGTGCCAGCAGCTTAACAGGGGAGAGAGATACGCAGTATTTT
TRBV2	TRBJ2-2	once	-	CASRENFNTGELFF	TGTGCCAGCAGGGAGAATTTCAACACCGGGGAGCTGTTTTTT
TRBV12-5	TRBJ2-1	once	-	CASGLGHGSYNEQFF	TGTGCTAGCGGTTTGGGGCACGGGTCCTACAATGAGCAGTTCTTC
TRBV6-5	TRBJ2-3	-	-	CASSYSEIWYF	TGTGCCAGCAGTTACTCGGAGATTTGGTATTTT